This T cell receptor beta chain derives from a study of blood T cell repertoires in COVID-19. Trimming removed 1 base at V and 0 bases at J, with 7 bases between. In germline, CDR1 is SGHKS, CDR2 YYEKEE (reference sequence). The CDR3 sequence is 15 residues long. In the original analysis: Amplifying reference gene primers gave estimates of nucleated cell counts. Here immunoSEQ multiplex PCR was the method, and the copy in TCRdb shows in-frame clones only, minus some. V, J and clone size derive from that table, while D and trimming were established from the DNA sequence. This table holds around 120,000 clones, 75% to 95% found once.

This TCR was sampled from a human donor with active COVID-19. The donor label of this sample is uncertain. This chain connects TRBV5-5 to TRBJ1-4; D is undetermined. Source material: peripheral blood. CDR3 residues: CASSLPLATNEKLFF. CDR3 coding DNA: TGTGCCAGCAGCTTGCCCCTTGCAACTAATGAAAAACTGTTTTTT. Full variable domain (outside the CDR3, taken from reference TRBV5-5 and TRBJ1-4): DAGVTQSPTHLIKTRGQQVTLRCSPISGHKSVSWYQQVLGQGPQFIFQYYEKEERGRGNFPDRFSARQFPNYSSELNVNALLLGDSALYLCASSLPLATNEKLFFGSGTQLSVL.